The 31 T cell receptor beta chains listed next were all sequenced from one sample in a study of blood T cells in healthy people across ages. The use of a sample-barcoded 5' primer and a J-beta primer mix characterized a second PCR of roughly 6 to 11 cycles. Via MiXCR, TCRdb re-called the 5' RACE reads, giving one row per CDR3 protein. The data hold approximately 2,000,000 distinct CDR3 sequences, with approximately 40% observed a single time. Sequenced input: blood. The origin of the receptors is a human donor in good health.

This chain joins TRBV4-2 and TRBJ2-5, with no clear D. Germline assignment: CDR1 LGHNA and CDR2 YNFKEQ. The V end lost 4 bases, the J end lost 1 base, and 13 bases lay between the germline ends. The CDR3 length is 15 residues. This CDR3 is CASSLDFTTQETQYF. The CDR3 DNA reads as TGTGCCAGCAGCCTAGATTTTACAACCCAAGAGACCCAGTACTTC.

The genes are TRBV7-2 and TRBJ2-7; maybe TRBD1 (5 bases). The J call may not be correct, given that the DNA end is closer to TRBJ2-5. The CDR3 is 13 amino acids. CDR1 and CDR2 (germline): SGHTA, FQGNSA. The CDR3 loop is CASSGRVAKTQYF. CDR3 nucleotides: TGTGCCAGCAGCGGCAGGGTAGCCAAGACCCAGTACTTC.

This chain joins TRBV7-8 and TRBJ2-1; tentative D call: TRBD1 (6 bases). The germline V gene has CDR1 SGHVS and CDR2 FQNEAQ. This CDR3 is built from 15 residues. Trimming took off 1 base at V and 7 bases at J, with 14 bases between the two ends. The CDR3 DNA follows: TGTGCCAGCAGCTTAGTTGTGGGGGCCTCGAATGAGCAGTTCTTC. This translates into CASSLVVGASNEQFF.

This clonotype was seen a few times. The gene calls are TRBV15 and TRBJ2-1, with D hard to call. From germline, CDR1 is LNHNV and CDR2 YYDKDF (reference sequence). This CDR3 has 12 residues. V gave up 8 bases and J gave up 3 bases, with 8 bases separating them. In DNA, the CDR3 is TGTGCCACCGGAGACTTCTACAATGAGCAGTTCTTC. It is translated as CATGDFYNEQFF.

The rearrangement links TRBV5-6 to TRBJ2-7; D is ambiguous. Germline assignment: CDR1 SGHDT and CDR2 YYEEEE. Trimming pared 0 bases from V and 4 bases from J, leaving 11 bases between. The CDR3 has 14 amino acids. CDR3 nucleotide sequence: TGTGCCAGCAGCTTGGGCAATACGTTTTACGAGCAGTACTTC. Amino acid sequence: CASSLGNTFYEQYF.

This clonotype was detected only a few times. The chain combines TRBV29-1 with TRBJ2-1; the match to TRBD2 covers 12 bases. Trimming took 3 bases from V and 6 from J; bases not matched to a gene: 3. Germline V gene sequence: CDR1 SQVTM, CDR2 ANQGSEA. The CDR3 has 14 residues. CDR3 protein: CSVETSGGFNEQFF. In DNA form, the CDR3 reads TGCAGCGTTGAGACTAGCGGGGGCTTCAATGAGCAGTTCTTC.

Remarks on this clonotype: Compared with germline, one end of the junction differs, possibly owing to a read error. The rearrangement uses TRBV28 and TRBJ1-2; a weak D match, TRBD1 (5 bases). From germline, CDR1 is MDHEN and CDR2 SYDVKM. The CDR3 has 16 residues. The CDR3 spells CAGSSPRGEGSYGYTF. The CDR3 DNA sequence: TGTGCCGGCAGTTCCCCCCGAGGGGAAGGCAGCTATGGCTACACCTTC.

In its sample, this clonotype was seen a few times. This chain's CDR3 is CASSSGGGIYEQYF. In nucleotides, the CDR3 is TGTGCCAGCTCCTCCGGGGGGGGGATCTACGAGCAGTACTTC. The V and J genes are TRBV6-5 and TRBJ2-7; 8 positions match TRBD2. CDR3 length: 14 amino acids. The V gene end was trimmed by 8 bases and the J gene end by 3 bases; junction bases not matched to a gene: 9. Germline CDR1 reads MNHEY; CDR2 reads SVGAGI.

This sequence joins TRBV7-2 and TRBJ2-1; TRBD2 matches at 7 bases. The V and J ends lost 1 base and 6 bases, in that order; junction bases with no gene match: 18. The CDR3 totals 19 residues. CDR1 is SGHTA and CDR2 is FQGNSA in the germline V gene. Here the CDR3 reads CASSLGQREYLSASNEQFF. DNA for the CDR3: TGTGCCAGCAGCTTAGGTCAGCGGGAATACCTAAGTGCAAGCAATGAGCAGTTCTTC.

Only a few counts were recorded for this clonotype. The chain joins TRBV7-2 to TRBJ2-4; 8 bases map to TRBD1. The J call is doubtful: the DNA matches TRBJ2-7 better. CDR1 is SGHTA and CDR2 is FQGNSA in the germline V gene. This CDR3 spans 15 amino acids. The DNA for the CDR3 is TGTGCCAGCAGTAGGACAGGGCACAGGACCTACGAGCAGTACTTC. This translates into CASSRTGHRTYEQYF.

The rearrangement uses TRBV20-1 and TRBJ2-1; weak D call: TRBD1 (5 bases). CDR1 is DFQATT and CDR2 is SNEGSKA in the germline V gene (reference sequence). V shed 4 bases and J shed 10 bases, with 20 bases lying between them. The CDR3 contains 14 residues. The CDR3 nucleotides are TGCAGTGCTAACGGTGCCATGTTCTCAGGGGAGCAGTTCTTC. Protein product: CSANGAMFSGEQFF.

In this sample, this clonotype turned up once. The CDR3 coding sequence is TGCAGTGCCGGGGGTAGCGGGCATATCTCCTACAATGAGCAGTTCTTC. It is translated as CSAGGSGHISYNEQFF. The chain has TRBV20-1 and TRBJ2-1; 7 bases match TRBD2. In germline, CDR1 is DFQATT, CDR2 SNEGSKA (reference sequence). This CDR3 is built from 16 residues. Trimming at V came to 6 bases and at J to 0 bases, leaving 11 bases not matched to a gene.

V is TRBV7-6 and J is TRBJ1-5; no clear D. V gave up 2 bases and J gave up 9 bases, with 11 bases separating them. CDR1 is SGHVS and CDR2 is FNYEAQ in the germline V gene. The CDR3 contains 13 residues. This chain's CDR3 is CASSLSTLWPQHF. CDR3 DNA sequence: TGTGCCAGCAGCTTATCCACCCTGTGGCCCCAGCATTTT.

This chain joins TRBV7-3 and TRBJ1-1, with a weak D call TRBD1 (6 bases). The germline V and J ends were trimmed by 5 bases and 1 base, with 14 bases remaining between them. The CDR3 is 15 residues long. Germline CDR1 reads SGHTA; CDR2 reads FQGTGA. The CDR3 loop is CASSAYREKNTEAFF. Written as DNA, the CDR3 is TGTGCCAGCAGCGCGTACAGGGAGAAGAACACTGAAGCTTTCTTT.

This clonotype was seen only a few times. The chain is built from TRBV12-5 and TRBJ2-3, with TRBD1 matching over 8 bases. The J segment lost 2 bases and the V segment lost 1 base, leaving 2 bases of the junction unmatched. The length of the CDR3 is 15 residues. Germline values: CDR1 LGHNT, CDR2 FRNRAP. This CDR3 reads CASGLGTGSTDTQYF. CDR3 nucleotides: TGTGCTAGTGGTTTGGGGACAGGGTCCACAGATACGCAGTATTTT. Complete variable domain (other parts from reference TRBV12-5 and TRBJ2-3): DARVTQTPRHKVTEMGQEVTMRCQPILGHNTVFWYRQTMMQGLELLAYFRNRAPLDDSGMPKDRFSAEMPDATLATLKIQPSEPRDSAVYFCASGLGTGSTDTQYFGPGTRLTVL.

The chain couples TRBV4-2 to TRBJ1-1, with 9 bases aligning to TRBD1. The CDR3 has 16 amino acids. With 1 base clipped from V and 10 bases from J, the junction kept 13 bases outside the gene matches. Germline V lookup: CDR1 LGHNA, CDR2 YNFKEQ. Here the CDR3 DNA reads TGTGCCAGCAGCCAAGGTCACCTACAGGGGGCTAGTTCAGCTTTCTTT. Its translation: CASSQGHLQGASSAFF.

The rearrangement links TRBV4-3 to TRBJ2-5; 9 nucleotides match TRBD2. Unmatched junction bases numbered 10, after V lost 0 bases and J lost 5 bases. Germline lookup yields CDR1 LGHNA and CDR2 YSLEER. The CDR3 contains 17 residues. The CDR3 DNA is TGCGCCAGCAGCCAAGAGTATTGGGCTAGCGGGGAGGAGACCCAGTACTTC. Translating gives CASSQEYWASGEETQYF.

V gene TRBV7-2 combines with J gene TRBJ1-1, with no clear D. Germline CDR1 reads SGHTA; CDR2 reads FQGNSA. The CDR3 extends over 15 amino acids. The V and J ends lost 1 base and 1 base respectively, with 10 bases between them. Here the CDR3 reads CASSLGSYGNTEAFF. As DNA, the CDR3 is TGTGCCAGCAGCTTAGGGTCGTACGGGAACACTGAAGCTTTCTTT.

The rearrangement links TRBV15 to TRBJ2-4; D gene ambiguous. Per germline, CDR1 LNHNV and CDR2 YYDKDF (reference sequence). The V and J ends lost 4 bases and 6 bases respectively, with 7 bases between them. CDR3 length: 12 amino acids. The DNA for the CDR3 is TGTGCCACCAGCAAAAGGGCAAACATTCAGTACTTC. Residues: CATSKRANIQYF.

About this clonotype itself: Germline is not matched at one junction end, which may reflect a read error. The V call is TRBV20-1, the J call TRBJ1-2; 7 bases match TRBD1. Germline V gene data show CDR1 as DFQATT and CDR2 as SNEGSKA (reference sequence). This CDR3 has 12 amino acids. The CDR3 DNA is TGCAGGGCTAGGGGGGACAGCTATGGCTACACCTTC. Amino acid sequence: CRARGDSYGYTF.

The chain combines TRBV29-1 with TRBJ1-2, with D unclear. The V gene's germline CDR1 is SQVTM and CDR2 ANQGSEA. V was cut by 2 bases and J by 4 bases, with 14 bases left in between. The CDR3 sequence is 14 residues long. The CDR3 region is CSVESIAVPYGYTF. The CDR3 coding sequence is TGCAGCGTTGAAAGTATAGCAGTCCCCTATGGCTACACCTTC.

The CDR3 sequence: CASSCPGCIEAFF. In DNA, the CDR3 is TGTGCCAGCAGCTGCCCGGGGTGCATTGAAGCTTTCTTT. The rearrangement links TRBV7-9 to TRBJ1-1; D gene uncertain. The CDR3 has 13 residues. Between the trimmed V and J ends, which lost 4 bases and 7 bases, there was a span of 13 bases. Germline CDR1 and CDR2: SEHNR and FQNEAQ (reference sequence).

On this clonotype itself: Its ends do not fully match the called genes, so a read error is possible. The rearrangement links TRBV7-9 to TRBJ2-3; TRBD2 agrees at 16 bases. The CDR3 runs to 20 residues. In germline, CDR1 is SEHNR, CDR2 FQNEAQ (reference sequence). The DNA for the CDR3 is TGTGCCAGCAGCTCCCGGGGGACTAGCGGGGGGGCCCGCCCCCCAGATATGCAGTATTTT. Translating gives CASSSRGTSGGARPPDMQYF.

This clonotype was found a few times. The gene calls are TRBV6-6 and TRBJ1-2, with 10 nucleotides matching TRBD1. This CDR3 is 13 amino acids long. V was pared by 7 bases and J by 8 bases, with 7 bases of the junction left unmatched. Germline V gene sequence: CDR1 MNHNY, CDR2 SVGAGI (reference sequence). This chain's CDR3 is CASTEDRGRGYTF. The CDR3 region has the DNA TGTGCCAGCACCGAGGACAGGGGGAGAGGCTACACCTTC.

This clonotype appeared a few times. The chain is built from TRBV7-2 and TRBJ1-5, with D maybe TRBD1 (5 bases). This CDR3 region has 14 residues. Trimming took 5 bases from V and 5 from J, leaving 13 bases between them. CDR1 is SGHTA, CDR2 FQGNSA, per germline. The CDR3 sequence: CASSLLGGYQPQHF. The CDR3 nucleotides read TGTGCCAGCAGCCTACTGGGGGGGTATCAGCCCCAGCATTTT.

The chain carries TRBV9 and TRBJ2-2, with unresolved D. This CDR3 has 14 amino acids. V shed 0 bases and J shed 6 bases, with 9 bases lying between them. CDR1 SGDLS and CDR2 YYNGEE come from the germline V gene. CDR3 in DNA: TGTGCCAGCAGCGTAGAACCTATCGCCGGGGAGCTGTTTTTT. Amino acid sequence: CASSVEPIAGELFF.

This clonotype was counted only a few times. This chain connects TRBV28 to TRBJ2-4; D may be TRBD1 or TRBD2 (5 bases each). V was trimmed by 2 bases and J by 13 bases, leaving 15 bases between them. The CDR3 runs to 13 residues. Germline CDR1 and CDR2: MDHEN and SYDVKM. The CDR3 DNA reads as TGTGCCAGCAGTTTAGGGACCGCCGGGGAGCAGTACTTC. This encodes CASSLGTAGEQYF.

This clonotype was detected only a few times. The rearrangement joins TRBV4-3 to TRBJ2-1; no clear D gene. The CDR3 loop spans 13 amino acids. CDR1 and CDR2 from the germline V gene are LGHNA and YSLEER. The ends were cut back, 0 bases at V and 13 bases at J, with 13 bases in the middle. The CDR3 is CASSQDRTSSQFF. The CDR3, as DNA: TGCGCCAGCAGCCAAGATAGAACGAGTTCCCAGTTCTTC.

In its sample, this clonotype was seen a few times. This chain joins TRBV27 and TRBJ2-1; D might be TRBD2 (6 bases). Germline V gene lookup returns CDR1 MNHEY and CDR2 SMNVEV (reference sequence). The CDR3 extends over 15 amino acids. Trimming removed 2 bases from V and 4 bases from J, with 12 bases in between. The chain's CDR3 is CASSLRGTEYNEQFF. The CDR3 nucleotides read TGTGCCAGCAGTTTACGCGGGACGGAGTACAATGAGCAGTTCTTC.

This clonotype has only a few counts. The CDR3 here is CASSVMGDREGEQYF. The CDR3 coding sequence is TGTGCCAGCAGCGTAATGGGGGACAGGGAGGGCGAGCAGTACTTC. This chain uses TRBV7-2 with TRBJ2-7, with TRBD1 matching 9 bases. V lost 5 bases, J lost 6 bases, and 11 bases stayed unmatched. CDR1 and CDR2 (germline): SGHTA, FQGNSA. The CDR3 is 15 amino acids.

This rearrangement joins TRBV7-3 to TRBJ2-3; 8 positions agree with TRBD1. J lost 4 bases, V lost 5 bases, and 8 bases had no gene match. From germline, CDR1 is SGHTA and CDR2 FQGTGA. The CDR3 covers 15 residues. The CDR3 DNA reads TGTGCCAGCAGCCCCACAGGGGGTAGCGCAGATACGCAGTATTTT. This encodes CASSPTGGSADTQYF.